This passage covers 24 T cell receptor beta chains from one sample sequenced in a study of blood T cell repertoires in COVID-19. Data came from immunoSEQ multiplex PCR; TCRdb stores just in-frame clones and leaves some out. The table records 20,000 to 25,000 clones, around 88% of them present only once. Sequencing was performed on peripheral blood. The receptors were gathered from a human donor with active COVID-19. The donor label of this sample is uncertain.

The chain links TRBV7-3 to TRBJ2-3; the match to TRBD2 covers 7 bases. J was trimmed by 0 bases and V by 1 base; bases with no gene match: 4. Germline CDR1 SGHTA, CDR2 FQGTGA. The length of the CDR3 is 16 residues. CDR3 DNA: TGTGCCAGCAGCTTAAACTCACTAGCGAGCACAGATACGCAGTATTTT. Its protein is CASSLNSLASTDTQYF.

J is TRBJ2-5 and V is TRBV6-2 or TRBV6-3; TRBD2 matches at 7 bases. The CDR3 is 15 amino acids. Germline V lookup: CDR1 MNHEY, CDR2 SVGEGT. V was pared by 0 bases and J by 5 bases, with 6 bases of the junction left unmatched. CDR3 DNA sequence: TGTGCCAGCAGTTACTCGGGCGGGAGAGGGGAGACCCAGTACTTC. It translates to CASSYSGGRGETQYF.

This chain links TRBV7-9 with TRBJ2-7, with TRBD2 matching over 7 bases. Germline V lookup: CDR1 SEHNR, CDR2 FQNEAQ (reference sequence). With 5 bases clipped from V and 4 bases from J, the junction kept 17 bases outside the gene matches. CDR3 size: 17 residues. The CDR3 protein is CASSQNGRVLAEYEQYF. The CDR3 DNA follows: TGTGCCAGCAGCCAAAACGGTCGCGTGCTAGCGGAGTACGAGCAGTACTTC.

The gene calls are TRBV4-1 and TRBJ1-5; the match to TRBD1 covers 7 bases. Per germline, CDR1 MGHRA and CDR2 YSYEKL. The V segment lost 4 bases and the J segment 0 bases; nucleotides outside the gene matches: 15. This CDR3 has 19 residues. The CDR3 protein is CASSRSLMQGGYSNQPQHF. CDR3 DNA sequence: TGCGCCAGCAGCCGAAGTCTTATGCAGGGGGGATATAGCAATCAGCCCCAGCATTTT.

The table lists this clone with a few counts. The chain has TRBV7-2 and TRBJ2-3; 8 positions match TRBD2. The CDR3 sequence is 14 residues long. Germline CDR1 is SGHTA and CDR2 is FQGNSA. V lost 7 bases to trimming and J lost 6 bases; unmatched junction nucleotides: 9. DNA of the CDR3: TGTGCCAGCACCCCCAGGGCGGGGGGTGATACGCAGTATTTT. Translating gives CASTPRAGGDTQYF.

V is TRBV5-4 and J is TRBJ1-2; 8 bases are a match to TRBD1. The CDR3 contains 14 residues. The V gene's germline CDR1 is SGHNT and CDR2 YYREEE (reference sequence). Trimming at V came to 4 bases and at J to 6 bases, leaving 8 bases not matched to a gene. The CDR3: CASSQDRGIDGYTF. CDR3 bases: TGTGCCAGCAGCCAAGACAGGGGAATCGATGGCTACACCTTC.

V usage is TRBV3-1 (or the pseudogene TRBV3-2) and J usage is TRBJ2-1, with a possible D match to TRBD2 (5 bases). The V gene lost 3 bases and the J gene lost 5 bases, with 11 bases spanning the gap. From germline, CDR1 is LGHDT and CDR2 YNNKEL (reference sequence). The CDR3 length is 14 residues. The CDR3 DNA reads TGTGCCAGCAGCCAGGCGGGCCTTAACAATGAGCAGTTCTTC. Translated: CASSQAGLNNEQFF.

V and J are TRBV27 and TRBJ2-2; tentative D call: TRBD2 (7 bases). The CDR3 totals 14 residues. Between the trimmed V and J ends, which lost 4 bases and 4 bases, there was a span of 10 bases. CDR1 and CDR2 from the germline V gene are MNHEY and SMNVEV (reference sequence). CDR3 sequence (DNA): TGTGCCAGCAGTTGGGGGGGCGGCACCGGGGAGCTGTTTTTT. Translating it yields CASSWGGGTGELFF.

The J gene is TRBJ2-7, the V gene TRBV4-3, with a possible D match to TRBD2 (5 bases). Germline V lookup: CDR1 LGHNA, CDR2 YSLEER. V was pared by 0 bases and J by 3 bases, with 6 bases between. The CDR3 covers 13 residues. CDR3 sequence (DNA): TGCGCCAGCAGCCAAGACGGGATCTACGAGCAGTACTTC. This gives the protein CASSQDGIYEQYF.

The chain carries TRBV7-3 and TRBJ2-4; weak D call: TRBD1 (6 bases). The ends were cut back, 9 bases at V and 0 bases at J, with 12 bases in the middle. Germline CDR1 reads SGHTA; CDR2 reads FQGTGA. The CDR3 spans 14 residues. CDR3 loop: CASTTGLAKNIQYF. As DNA, the CDR3 is TGTGCCAGTACTACAGGGTTAGCCAAAAACATTCAGTACTTC.

V is TRBV5-1 and J is TRBJ2-1; no reliable D call. The V end was cut by 0 bases, the J end by 0 bases, with 4 bases between. This CDR3 comprises 14 residues. Germline CDR1 is SGHRS and CDR2 is YFSETQ. CDR3 in amino acids: CASSLASSYNEQFF. CDR3 coding DNA: TGCGCCAGCAGCTTGGCCAGCTCCTACAATGAGCAGTTCTTC.

The chain links TRBV10-2 to TRBJ1-4, with D unresolved. Trimming shortened V by 2 bases and J by 0 bases, and 10 bases separated the two germline ends. This CDR3 contains 16 residues. CDR1 and CDR2 (germline): WSHSY, SAAADI. The CDR3 DNA sequence: TGCGCCAGCAGTGAGGGTGGAGCGGCAACTAATGAAAAACTGTTTTTT. Amino acid sequence: CASSEGGAATNEKLFF.

The rearrangement links TRBV12-5 to TRBJ2-5, with 8 bases that match TRBD1. The CDR3 is 15 amino acids. The V and J ends lost 4 bases and 1 base, in that order; junction bases with no gene match: 5. CDR1 and CDR2 from the germline V gene are LGHNT and FRNRAP. The CDR3 spells CASGSGQGPQETQYF. As DNA, the CDR3 is TGTGCTAGTGGTTCCGGACAGGGCCCCCAAGAGACCCAGTACTTC.

The V and J genes are TRBV3-1 (or the pseudogene TRBV3-2) and TRBJ2-1; D not certain. Trimming left V 6 bases short and J 9 bases short, with 15 bases between. Germline assignment: CDR1 LGHDT and CDR2 YNNKEL (reference sequence). This CDR3 has 13 amino acids. This chain's CDR3 is CASSRASDFEQFF. The CDR3 nucleotides read TGTGCCAGCAGTCGAGCTAGTGACTTTGAGCAGTTCTTC.

The rearrangement links TRBV7-2 to TRBJ2-3; tentative D call: TRBD2 (6 bases). This CDR3 is built from 15 residues. Germline-derived CDR1 and CDR2 are SGHTA and FQGNSA. V was pared by 3 bases and J by 4 bases, with 14 bases between. CDR3 nucleotide sequence: TGTGCCAGCAGCTTTATGGGCGGAGGGGCAGATACGCAGTATTTT. Encoded protein: CASSFMGGGADTQYF.

CDR3 bases: TGTGCCAGCAGTTACGCGTCCGAGACAGGACAAGTTGGCTACACCTTC. Translated, it gives CASSYASETGQVGYTF. V gene TRBV6-5 combines with J gene TRBJ1-2, with D possibly matching TRBD1 (6 bases). This CDR3 has 16 amino acids. V shed 2 bases and J shed 7 bases, with 20 bases lying between them. Germline V CDR1 and CDR2: MNHEY, SVGAGI.

The chain carries TRBV5-4 and TRBJ2-1; TRBD2 matches 10 bases. V lost 4 bases and J lost 4; bases outside the gene matches: 2. Germline CDR1 and CDR2: SGHNT and YYREEE (reference sequence). The CDR3 runs 14 residues. CDR3 coding DNA: TGTGCCAGCAGCAGGACTAGCGGTTACAATGAGCAGTTCTTC. The encoded protein is CASSRTSGYNEQFF.

The chain joins TRBV18 to TRBJ1-1; no firm D call. The V gene's germline CDR1 is KGHSH and CDR2 LQKENI. The CDR3 length is 16 residues. The V and J ends lost 2 bases and 5 bases respectively, with 18 bases between them. Written as DNA, the CDR3 is TGTGCCAGCTCACCAAGTAGTAGGTGGAGAGGGACTGAAGCTTTCTTT. Translation: CASSPSSRWRGTEAFF.

This rearrangement joins TRBV21-1 to TRBJ2-1; TRBD2 is taken as the D call from the table, unchecked against the DNA. TRBV21-1 is termed a pseudogene. The CDR3 covers 17 residues. CDR3 amino acids: CASRKRAQFPFTNEQFF. The DNA of the CDR3 is TGTGCCAGCAGAAAGCGGGCCCAATTCCCCTTCACAAATGAGCAGTTCTTC.

This sequence joins TRBV5-1 and TRBJ2-5; maybe TRBD1 (6 bases). Trimming removed 4 bases from V and 1 base from J, with 11 bases in between. The CDR3 length is 14 residues. From germline, CDR1 is SGHRS and CDR2 YFSETQ. The CDR3 nucleotides read TGCGCCAGCAGCAGTGGACAGCCCCAAGAGACCCAGTACTTC. Its protein product is CASSSGQPQETQYF.

This chain links TRBV12-3 or TRBV12-4 with TRBJ1-2; weak D call: TRBD1 (6 bases). The CDR3 sequence is 13 residues long. The germline V and J ends were trimmed by 3 bases and 3 bases, with 8 bases remaining between them. CDR3 nucleotides: TGTGCCAGCAGTTTCTACAGGGACTATGGCTACACCTTC. It encodes CASSFYRDYGYTF.

The rearrangement uses TRBV28 and TRBJ1-5; 12 nucleotides align to TRBD1. V lost 3 bases, J lost 3 bases, and 24 bases stayed unmatched. Germline V lookup: CDR1 MDHEN, CDR2 SYDVKM. CDR3 size: 23 residues. In DNA form, the CDR3 reads TGTGCCAGCAGTTTTACGGCCCCCGTCCGCCGGGACAGGGGGCAAATCAACAATCAGCCCCAGCATTTT. Protein sequence: CASSFTAPVRRDRGQINNQPQHF.

A single count supports this clone. The chain recombines TRBV7-9 with TRBJ1-1; D perhaps matches TRBD1 (5 bases). The CDR3 totals 15 residues. Germline-derived CDR1 and CDR2 are SEHNR and FQNEAQ (reference sequence). Between the trimmed V and J ends, which lost 1 base and 5 bases, there was a span of 14 bases. The chain's CDR3 is CASSLDTQAETEAFF. The CDR3 DNA sequence: TGTGCCAGCAGCTTAGATACACAGGCGGAGACTGAAGCTTTCTTT.

This chain joins TRBV28 and TRBJ2-2, with TRBD2 matching 8 bases. Trimming cost V 2 bases and J 4 bases; bases outside gene matches: 6. CDR1 and CDR2 (germline): MDHEN, SYDVKM. The CDR3 consists of 16 residues. The CDR3 bases are TGTGCCAGCAGTTTAGGGGGGCTAGCGGGCACCGGGGAGCTGTTTTTT. It translates to CASSLGGLAGTGELFF.